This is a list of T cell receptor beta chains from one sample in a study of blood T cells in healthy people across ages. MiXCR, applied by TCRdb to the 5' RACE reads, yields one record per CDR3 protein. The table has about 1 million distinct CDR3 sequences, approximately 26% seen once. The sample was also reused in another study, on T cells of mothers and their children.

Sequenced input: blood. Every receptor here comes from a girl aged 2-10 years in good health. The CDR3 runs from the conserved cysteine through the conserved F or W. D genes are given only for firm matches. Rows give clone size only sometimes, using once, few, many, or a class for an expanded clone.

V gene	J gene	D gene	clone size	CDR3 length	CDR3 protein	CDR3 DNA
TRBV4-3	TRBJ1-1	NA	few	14	CASSEGGRSTEAFF	TGCGCCAGCAGCGAGGGGGGCCGGAGCACTGAAGCTTTCTTT
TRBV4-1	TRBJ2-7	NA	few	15	CASSQVSGPGYEQYF	TGCGCCAGCAGCCAAGTTTCAGGCCCGGGGTACGAGCAGTACTTC
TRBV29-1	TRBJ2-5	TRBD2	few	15	CSVSRLAVTQETQYF	TGCAGCGTCTCTAGACTAGCGGTTACTCAAGAGACCCAGTACTTC
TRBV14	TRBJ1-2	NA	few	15	CASSHPAGDNYGYTF	TGTGCCAGCAGCCACCCAGCAGGAGATAACTATGGCTACACCTTC
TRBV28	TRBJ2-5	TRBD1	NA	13	CASRDRGLETQYF	TGTGCCAGCAGGGACAGGGGTCTGGAGACCCAGTACTTC
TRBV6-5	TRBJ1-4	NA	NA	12	CASRGFGEKLFF	TGTGCCAGCCGGGGGTTTGGGGAAAAACTGTTTTTT
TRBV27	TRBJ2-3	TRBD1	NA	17	CASSFLEAGGLGDTQYF	TGTGCCAGCAGTTTTTTGGAGGCAGGGGGCTTAGGAGATACGCAGTATTTT
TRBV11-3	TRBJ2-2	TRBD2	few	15	CASSGSGALTGELFF	TGTGCCAGCAGCGGAAGCGGGGCACTCACCGGGGAGCTGTTTTTT
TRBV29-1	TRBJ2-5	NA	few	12	CSVVLAEGTQYF	TGCAGCGTTGTATTGGCCGAAGGGACCCAGTACTTC
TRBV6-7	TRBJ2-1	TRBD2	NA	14	CASSLRGGENEQFF	TGTGCCAGTAGTTTGCGCGGGGGGGAGAATGAGCAGTTCTTC
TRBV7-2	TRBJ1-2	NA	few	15	CASSLAPVTGYGYTF	TGTGCCAGCAGCTTAGCGCCGGTCACAGGCTATGGCTACACCTTC
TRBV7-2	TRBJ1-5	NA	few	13	CASSFGRDQPQHF	TGTGCCAGCAGCTTCGGCAGGGATCAGCCCCAGCATTTT